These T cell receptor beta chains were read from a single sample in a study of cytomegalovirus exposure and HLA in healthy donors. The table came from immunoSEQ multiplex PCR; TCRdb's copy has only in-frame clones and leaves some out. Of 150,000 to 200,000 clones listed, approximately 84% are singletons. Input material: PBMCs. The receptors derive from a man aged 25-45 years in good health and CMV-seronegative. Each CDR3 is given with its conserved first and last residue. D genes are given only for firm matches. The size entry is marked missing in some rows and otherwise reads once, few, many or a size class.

cdr3_nt: TGCGCCAGCAGCCACTCCTCCGGACAGCAAGAGACCCAGTACTTC
cdr3_aa: CASSHSSGQQETQYF
d_call: .
v_call: TRBV4-1
clone_size: .
j_call: TRBJ2-5
cdr3_length: 15

cdr3_nt: TGCGCCAGCAGCCGCGGAGGATCACCCCTCCACTTT
cdr3_aa: CASSRGGSPLHF
d_call: .
v_call: TRBV4-1
clone_size: .
j_call: TRBJ1-6
cdr3_length: 12

cdr3_nt: TGTGCCAGCAGCGCCGGACAGGGGGTCTACGAGCAGTACTTC
cdr3_aa: CASSAGQGVYEQYF
d_call: TRBD1
v_call: TRBV5-4
clone_size: once
j_call: TRBJ2-7
cdr3_length: 14

cdr3_nt: TGTGCCATCAGTGACCCCTCACAGGGTTCCTCCTACAATGAGCAGTTCTTC
cdr3_aa: CAISDPSQGSSYNEQFF
d_call: .
v_call: TRBV10-3
clone_size: .
j_call: TRBJ2-1
cdr3_length: 17

cdr3_nt: TGCGCCAGCAGCTTGGCGAGCTCTGGAAACACCATATATTTT
cdr3_aa: CASSLASSGNTIYF
d_call: .
v_call: TRBV5-1
clone_size: .
j_call: TRBJ1-3
cdr3_length: 14

cdr3_nt: TGTGCCAGTATCCCGCGAGGCGGGAGTCCCGGGGAGCTGTTTTTT
cdr3_aa: CASIPRGGSPGELFF
d_call: TRBD2
v_call: TRBV19
clone_size: .
j_call: TRBJ2-2
cdr3_length: 15

cdr3_nt: TGTGCCAGTAGTAGGGACAGGTTGAACACTGAAGCTTTCTTT
cdr3_aa: CASSRDRLNTEAFF
d_call: TRBD1
v_call: TRBV19
clone_size: .
j_call: TRBJ1-1
cdr3_length: 14

cdr3_nt: TGCGCCAGCAGCTTAAGCGGCGGGGCCGAAGAGACCCAGTACTTC
cdr3_aa: CASSLSGGAEETQYF
d_call: .
v_call: TRBV5-1
clone_size: few
j_call: TRBJ2-5
cdr3_length: 15

cdr3_nt: TGTGCCAGCAGCGGAGGGGAGAACACCGGGGAGCTGTTTTTT
cdr3_aa: CASSGGENTGELFF
d_call: .
v_call: TRBV28
clone_size: .
j_call: TRBJ2-2
cdr3_length: 14

cdr3_nt: TGTGCCAGCAGTGACTACGAGGGTTTTGGCTACACCTTC
cdr3_aa: CASSDYEGFGYTF
d_call: .
v_call: TRBV6-4
clone_size: .
j_call: TRBJ1-2
cdr3_length: 13

cdr3_nt: TGTGCCAGCAGCTTAATTGGGACTGGCCAAGAGACCCAGTACTTC
cdr3_aa: CASSLIGTGQETQYF
d_call: .
v_call: TRBV7-3
clone_size: .
j_call: TRBJ2-5
cdr3_length: 15

cdr3_nt: TGCGCCAGCAGACTAGAAAGTGTCTCCTACGAGCAGTACTTC
cdr3_aa: CASRLESVSYEQYF
d_call: .
v_call: TRBV5-1
clone_size: .
j_call: TRBJ2-7
cdr3_length: 14

cdr3_nt: TGTGCCATCGCCTCAGGCTCCTACAATGAGCAGTTCTTC
cdr3_aa: CAIASGSYNEQFF
d_call: .
v_call: TRBV10-3
clone_size: once
j_call: TRBJ2-1
cdr3_length: 13

cdr3_nt: TGTGCCAGCAGCTTAAGTTGGGACAGGGTGAACACCGGGGAGCTGTTTTTT
cdr3_aa: CASSLSWDRVNTGELFF
d_call: TRBD1
v_call: TRBV7-9
clone_size: .
j_call: TRBJ2-2
cdr3_length: 17

cdr3_nt: TGCGCCAGCAGCTTCAAGCAGGGCAAGGCCTACGAGCAGTACTTC
cdr3_aa: CASSFKQGKAYEQYF
d_call: .
v_call: TRBV5-1
clone_size: .
j_call: TRBJ2-7
cdr3_length: 15

cdr3_nt: TGTGCCAGCAGCTTTACCACTAGCGGATATTACAATGAGCAGTTCTTC
cdr3_aa: CASSFTTSGYYNEQFF
d_call: TRBD2
v_call: TRBV13
clone_size: .
j_call: TRBJ2-1
cdr3_length: 16

cdr3_nt: TGTGCCAGCACCGTAACCGGGACAGAGGTCGAGACCCAGTACTTC
cdr3_aa: CASTVTGTEVETQYF
d_call: TRBD1
v_call: TRBV7-9
clone_size: .
j_call: TRBJ2-5
cdr3_length: 15

cdr3_nt: TGTGCCAGCAGCGCGAGCTTGGAGGACCGTCGGGTTTACAATGAGCAGTTCTTC
cdr3_aa: CASSASLEDRRVYNEQFF
d_call: .
v_call: TRBV9
clone_size: .
j_call: TRBJ2-1
cdr3_length: 18

cdr3_nt: TGTGCCAGCAGCCAACCCTGGGAGAAGGACGCCGGGGAGCTGTTTTTT
cdr3_aa: CASSQPWEKDAGELFF
d_call: .
v_call: TRBV4-2
clone_size: .
j_call: TRBJ2-2
cdr3_length: 16

cdr3_nt: TGTGCCTGGAGTAGTACAGGGGGCGCACGGCAAGCTTTCTTT
cdr3_aa: CAWSSTGGARQAFF
d_call: TRBD1
v_call: TRBV30
clone_size: few
j_call: TRBJ1-1
cdr3_length: 14

cdr3_nt: TGTGCCAGCAGCTCGGGACTAGCGGGAGGGCCCGACGGGGAGCTGTTTTTT
cdr3_aa: CASSSGLAGGPDGELFF
d_call: TRBD2
v_call: TRBV11-2
clone_size: once
j_call: TRBJ2-2
cdr3_length: 17

cdr3_nt: TGTGCCAGCAGTCCCACAGGGTCCTTTCTCACTGAAGCTTTCTTT
cdr3_aa: CASSPTGSFLTEAFF
d_call: .
v_call: TRBV6-5
clone_size: few
j_call: TRBJ1-1
cdr3_length: 15

cdr3_nt: TGCAGCGTTGACCGGACTAGCGGGATCGGCGGCACAGATACGCAGTATTTT
cdr3_aa: CSVDRTSGIGGTDTQYF
d_call: TRBD2
v_call: TRBV29-1
clone_size: .
j_call: TRBJ2-3
cdr3_length: 17

cdr3_nt: TGTGCCAGCAGCCATGGCGGGCTAGCGATCACAGATACGCAGTATTTT
cdr3_aa: CASSHGGLAITDTQYF
d_call: .
v_call: TRBV14
clone_size: .
j_call: TRBJ2-3
cdr3_length: 16

cdr3_nt: TGCAGCGTTGTCTACCAGGGAAACTACGAGCAGTACTTC
cdr3_aa: CSVVYQGNYEQYF
d_call: .
v_call: TRBV29-1
clone_size: .
j_call: TRBJ2-7
cdr3_length: 13

cdr3_nt: TGCAGCGCGACAGTTGGGCGGAGCGAGCAGTACTTC
cdr3_aa: CSATVGRSEQYF
d_call: .
v_call: TRBV29-1
clone_size: .
j_call: TRBJ2-7
cdr3_length: 12

cdr3_nt: TGCGCCAGCAGCCCTTGGTTGGAGCGGGAGTCCTACAATGAGCAGTTCTTC
cdr3_aa: CASSPWLERESYNEQFF
d_call: TRBD2
v_call: TRBV4-1
clone_size: .
j_call: TRBJ2-1
cdr3_length: 17

cdr3_nt: TGTGCCAGCAGCCAAGGGTTAGGCGGTACGCAGTATTTT
cdr3_aa: CASSQGLGGTQYF
d_call: .
v_call: TRBV4-2
clone_size: .
j_call: TRBJ2-3
cdr3_length: 13

cdr3_nt: TGCGCCAGCAGCCAAGATGGGACCGGGACAGCCTACAATGAGCAGTTCTTC
cdr3_aa: CASSQDGTGTAYNEQFF
d_call: TRBD1
v_call: TRBV4-1
clone_size: .
j_call: TRBJ2-1
cdr3_length: 17